The 22 T cell receptor beta chains listed next were all sequenced from one sample in a study of blood T cell repertoires in COVID-19. The protocol was immunoSEQ multiplex PCR, while the TCRdb copy is restricted to in-frame clones and leaves out a portion. The sample lists hundreds of thousands of clones, around 87% seen once, with about 2.9% in the top ten. The sample comprised peripheral blood. These receptors originate from a human donor in a cohort sampled during active COVID-19.

The chain links TRBV7-2 to TRBJ2-5, with D tentatively TRBD2 (5 bases). V gave up 1 base and J gave up 5 bases, with 11 bases separating them. CDR1 SGHTA and CDR2 FQGNSA come from the germline V gene. This CDR3 region has 14 residues. CDR3 coding DNA: TGTGCCAGCAGCTTAGTAGGAGGCGAGGAGACCCAGTACTTC. Protein sequence: CASSLVGGEETQYF.

The rearrangement links TRBV29-1 to TRBJ1-2, with a possible D match to TRBD1 (5 bases). The V end was cut by 7 bases, the J end by 8 bases, with 17 bases between. The CDR3 length is 12 residues. Per the germline V gene, CDR1 is SQVTM and CDR2 is ANQGSEA. CDR3 amino acids: CSAAQGAQGYTF. CDR3 nucleotides: TGCAGCGCGGCCCAAGGGGCTCAGGGCTACACCTTC.

The V call is TRBV2, the J call TRBJ2-1, with TRBD1 identical over 12 bases. The length of the CDR3 is 15 residues. V shed 4 bases, J shed 8 bases, and the junction held 6 bases outside the gene matches. The germline CDR1 and CDR2 sequences are SNHLY and FYNNEI. CDR3 nucleotide sequence: TGTGCCAGCAGTGCGGGACAGGGGGCGATGCATGAGCAGTTCTTC. Residues: CASSAGQGAMHEQFF. The full variable domain, completed using reference TRBV2 and TRBJ2-1, is EPEVTQTPSHQVTQMGQEVILRCVPISNHLYFYWYRQILGQKVEFLVSFYNNEISEKSEIFDDQFSVERPDGSNFTLKIRSTKLEDSAMYFCASSAGQGAMHEQFFGPGTRLTVL.

The rearrangement joins TRBV2 to TRBJ1-5; D not resolved. CDR1 and CDR2 from the germline V gene are SNHLY and FYNNEI. V gave up 1 base and J gave up 7 bases, with 11 bases separating them. The CDR3 is 14 amino acids. CDR3 nucleotide sequence: TGTGCCAGCAGTGAAGAAAGGGAGTGGCAGCCCCAGCATTTT. It codes for CASSEEREWQPQHF. Drawing the rest from reference TRBV2 and TRBJ1-5, the complete variable domain is EPEVTQTPSHQVTQMGQEVILRCVPISNHLYFYWYRQILGQKVEFLVSFYNNEISEKSEIFDDQFSVERPDGSNFTLKIRSTKLEDSAMYFCASSEEREWQPQHFGDGTRLSIL.

The V and J genes are TRBV28 and TRBJ2-1; D is perhaps TRBD2 (6 bases). The germline V gene has CDR1 MDHEN and CDR2 SYDVKM. The CDR3 is 14 residues long. V lost 8 bases to trimming and J lost 10 bases, with 21 bases between them. CDR3 bases: TGTGCCAGCGCCGGGACTGGAAATACAAGGGAGCAGTTCTTC. Amino acids: CASAGTGNTREQFF.

The rearrangement joins TRBV19 to TRBJ2-2; 9 nucleotides match TRBD1. J gave up 3 bases and V 6 bases, and 5 bases lay outside the gene matches. This CDR3 spans 15 amino acids. Germline V gene data show CDR1 as LNHDA and CDR2 as SQIVND (reference sequence). In DNA form, the CDR3 reads TGTGCCAGTAGCCTTGGACAGGGGTACACCGGGGAGCTGTTTTTT. Protein sequence: CASSLGQGYTGELFF. The full variable domain, with the rest looked up from reference TRBV19 and TRBJ2-2, is DGGITQSPKYLFRKEGQNVTLSCEQNLNHDAMYWYRQDPGQGLRLIYYSQIVNDFQKGDIAEGYSVSREKKESFPLTVTSAQKNPTAFYLCASSLGQGYTGELFFGEGSRLTVL.

V usage is TRBV2 and J usage is TRBJ1-5; 9 nucleotides match TRBD1. CDR3 length: 13 amino acids. The germline gives CDR1 SNHLY, CDR2 FYNNEI. V trimming: 5 bases; J trimming: 6 bases; junction bases outside the gene matches: 2. This CDR3 reads CASSSTGGQPQHF. The CDR3 coding sequence is TGTGCCAGCAGTTCGACAGGGGGTCAGCCCCAGCATTTT.

The V gene is TRBV18, the J gene TRBJ2-1, with 8 bases matching TRBD2. V lost 3 bases to trimming and J lost 1 base; unmatched junction nucleotides: 8. The CDR3 runs 17 residues. Germline-derived CDR1 and CDR2 are KGHSH and LQKENI. CDR3 loop: CASSPGAGGASYNEQFF. As DNA, the CDR3 is TGTGCCAGCTCACCGGGTGCCGGGGGGGCGTCCTACAATGAGCAGTTCTTC.

This rearrangement joins TRBV5-1 to TRBJ2-3, with TRBD1 matching over 8 bases. Trimming cost V 4 bases and J 0 bases; bases outside gene matches: 10. Germline V gene sequence: CDR1 SGHRS, CDR2 YFSETQ. This CDR3 contains 17 residues. Here the CDR3 DNA reads TGCGCCAGCAGCAGAAGGACAGGGATTTATAGCACAGATACGCAGTATTTT. Translation: CASSRRTGIYSTDTQYF.

The chain links TRBV3-1 (or the pseudogene TRBV3-2) to TRBJ2-3; 7 bases agree with TRBD1. J was trimmed by 3 bases and V by 1 base; bases with no gene match: 7. The CDR3 spans 16 residues. Germline values: CDR1 LGHDT, CDR2 YNNKEL (reference sequence). The CDR3 protein is CASSQVETGYTDTQYF. In DNA form, the CDR3 reads TGTGCCAGCAGCCAAGTAGAGACAGGGTATACAGATACGCAGTATTTT.

J is TRBJ2-7 and V is TRBV28; 8 bases fit TRBD2. CDR3 length equals 15 residues. The germline gives CDR1 MDHEN, CDR2 SYDVKM. Germline trimming cut 6 bases from V and 3 bases from J; bases unmatched to any gene: 10. The CDR3 loop reads CASRPDRTSGYEQYF. DNA of the CDR3: TGTGCCAGCAGACCCGACCGTACTAGCGGCTACGAGCAGTACTTC.

This sequence joins TRBV4-1 and TRBJ1-5, with D perhaps matching TRBD1 (5 bases). This CDR3 has 15 residues. Germline lookup yields CDR1 MGHRA and CDR2 YSYEKL. The V gene lost 1 base and the J gene lost 5 bases, with 12 bases spanning the gap. The CDR3 here is CASSQVGAGYQPQHF. DNA for the CDR3: TGCGCCAGCAGCCAAGTTGGGGCAGGGTATCAGCCCCAGCATTTT.

This chain uses TRBV7-8 with TRBJ2-7, with 11 bases fitting TRBD2. This CDR3 has 18 residues. Germline assignment: CDR1 SGHVS and CDR2 FQNEAQ. V trimming: 4 bases; J trimming: 1 base; junction bases outside the gene matches: 12. The CDR3 reads CASSSRGGGTSGSYEQYF. The DNA for the CDR3 is TGTGCCAGCAGCTCTAGGGGAGGGGGGACTAGCGGTTCCTACGAGCAGTACTTC.

V and J are TRBV3-1 (or the pseudogene TRBV3-2) and TRBJ2-1; 10 bases match TRBD2. The CDR3 covers 15 residues. Trimming cost V 4 bases and J 4 bases; bases outside gene matches: 4. Germline V gives CDR1 LGHDT, CDR2 YNNKEL (reference sequence). The CDR3 loop reads CASSPSGGGYNEQFF. CDR3 sequence (DNA): TGTGCCAGCAGCCCGAGCGGGGGGGGTTACAATGAGCAGTTCTTC.

The CDR3 DNA reads TGTGCCAGCAGCTTAGGACAACGCAATCAGCCCCAGCATTTT. Protein sequence: CASSLGQRNQPQHF. The rearrangement joins TRBV13 to TRBJ1-5, with no clear D. Trimming removed 0 bases at V and 2 bases at J, with 5 bases between. The CDR3 covers 14 residues. Per germline, CDR1 PRHDT and CDR2 FYEKMQ (reference sequence).

The chain recombines TRBV19 with TRBJ2-7; no firm D call. The V gene's germline CDR1 is LNHDA and CDR2 SQIVND (reference sequence). The CDR3 runs to 14 residues. V shed 2 bases and J shed 3 bases, with 11 bases lying between them. CDR3 nucleotide sequence: TGTGCCAGTAGTATAAGTGGCAGTTACTACGAGCAGTACTTC. Residues: CASSISGSYYEQYF.

This chain uses TRBV9 with TRBJ2-3; 7 bases align to TRBD1. This CDR3 contains 14 residues. Per germline, CDR1 SGDLS and CDR2 YYNGEE. V shed 3 bases and J 5 bases; nucleotides not matched to a gene: 6. CDR3: CASSALRTGDTQYF. As DNA, the CDR3 is TGTGCCAGCAGCGCCCTCAGGACAGGAGATACGCAGTATTTT.

The chain joins TRBV10-3 to TRBJ2-1; D is unclear. The CDR3 length is 14 residues. V shed 6 bases and J shed 0 bases, with 9 bases lying between them. Germline CDR1 reads ENHRY; CDR2 reads SYGVKD. Here the CDR3 reads CAIRPEPSYNEQFF. The CDR3 DNA is TGTGCCATCAGACCCGAGCCCTCCTACAATGAGCAGTTCTTC.

This clone appeared a single time. The rearrangement links TRBV18 to TRBJ2-1; the match to TRBD2 covers 11 bases. V gave up 1 base and J gave up 8 bases; unmatched junction bases: 7. Germline V CDR1 and CDR2: KGHSH, LQKENI. CDR3 length: 16 amino acids. This chain's CDR3 is CASSPQLAGVVDEQFF. The CDR3 DNA sequence: TGTGCCAGCTCACCACAACTAGCGGGAGTCGTCGATGAGCAGTTCTTC.

V is TRBV5-1 and J is TRBJ1-6; D not certain. The CDR3 is 13 amino acids. The germline gives CDR1 SGHRS, CDR2 YFSETQ. Trimming shortened V by 7 bases and J by 3 bases, and 8 bases separated the two germline ends. The CDR3 is CASGPDYNSPLHF. The DNA of the CDR3 is TGCGCCAGCGGCCCAGACTATAATTCACCCCTCCACTTT.

This chain links TRBV11-2 with TRBJ2-1; D is perhaps TRBD2 (5 bases). This CDR3 contains 17 residues. Germline V gene lookup returns CDR1 SGHAT and CDR2 FQNNGV. The V end lost 0 bases, the J end lost 0 bases, and 12 bases lay between the germline ends. The CDR3 spells CASSLDRQGLSYNEQFF. The CDR3 DNA is TGTGCCAGCAGCTTAGACCGCCAAGGACTCTCCTACAATGAGCAGTTCTTC.

The chain joins TRBV27 to TRBJ2-5; 9 nucleotides agree with TRBD1. V shed 5 bases and J 5 bases; nucleotides not matched to a gene: 12. From germline, CDR1 is MNHEY and CDR2 SMNVEV (reference sequence). CDR3 length: 16 amino acids. This chain's CDR3 is CASSPIDRGIRETQYF. Written as DNA, the CDR3 is TGTGCCAGCAGTCCGATAGACAGGGGGATACGGGAGACCCAGTACTTC.